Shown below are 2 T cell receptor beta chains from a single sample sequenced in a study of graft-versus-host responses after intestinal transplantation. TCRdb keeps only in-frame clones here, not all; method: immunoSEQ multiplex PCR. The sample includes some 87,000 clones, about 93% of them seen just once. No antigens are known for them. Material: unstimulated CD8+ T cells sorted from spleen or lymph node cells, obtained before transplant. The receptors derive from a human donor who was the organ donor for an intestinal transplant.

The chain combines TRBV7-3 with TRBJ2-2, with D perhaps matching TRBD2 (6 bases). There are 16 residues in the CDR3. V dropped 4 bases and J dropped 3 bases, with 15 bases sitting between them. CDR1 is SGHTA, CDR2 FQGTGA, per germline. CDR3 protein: CASSSRPGEDTGELFF. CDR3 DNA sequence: TGTGCCAGCAGCTCCCGGCCCGGGGAGGACACCGGGGAGCTGTTTTTT. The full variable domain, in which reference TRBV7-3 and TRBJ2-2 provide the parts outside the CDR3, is GAGVSQTPSNKVTEKGKYVELRCDPISGHTALYWYRQSLGQGPEFLIYFQGTGAADDSGLPNDRFFAVRPEGSVSTLKIQRTERGDSAVYLCASSSRPGEDTGELFFGEGSRLTVL.

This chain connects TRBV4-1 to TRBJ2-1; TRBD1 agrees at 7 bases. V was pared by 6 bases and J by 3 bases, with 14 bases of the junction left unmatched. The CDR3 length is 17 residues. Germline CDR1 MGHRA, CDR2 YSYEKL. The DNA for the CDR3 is TGCGCCAGCAGTCCTACGAAGGGGGCCCGGATCTACAATGAGCAGTTCTTC. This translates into CASSPTKGARIYNEQFF.